This TCR beta chain was observed in a study of blood T cells in healthy people across ages. Looking at the study overall: Per two T cells, about one barcoded beta molecule was captured through template switching.

Comment on this clonotype: Its antigen remains unknown.

Study-wide points: Any changes in expanded clonotypes were possibly confounded, as donor CMV status remained unknown.

Sample-barcoded 5' priming and a J-beta primer mix drove a second PCR of 7 to 11 cycles. Each CDR3 protein is one row after TCRdb ran MiXCR on the 5' RACE reads. The repertoire holds more than 900,000 distinct CDR3 sequences, with roughly 24% as singletons. This CDR3 contains 16 residues. Trimming cost V 2 bases and J 5 bases, with 19 bases left between them. Per germline, CDR1 SGHKS and CDR2 YYEKEE (reference sequence). Per sample, a minimum of 6 million PBMCs were isolated. These same records also appear under a second study, on T cells of mothers and their children. That source adds: A few mothers and their six children, all healthy Caucasians, donated.

The sequenced sample was blood. This TCR derives from a girl under 10 years old in good health. The rearrangement uses TRBV5-5 and TRBJ1-1, with D possibly TRBD1 on 6 matching bases. Here the CDR3 reads CASSFGRDTIDTEAFF. The CDR3 coding sequence is TGTGCCAGCAGCTTCGGCCGGGACACCATTGATACTGAAGCTTTCTTT.